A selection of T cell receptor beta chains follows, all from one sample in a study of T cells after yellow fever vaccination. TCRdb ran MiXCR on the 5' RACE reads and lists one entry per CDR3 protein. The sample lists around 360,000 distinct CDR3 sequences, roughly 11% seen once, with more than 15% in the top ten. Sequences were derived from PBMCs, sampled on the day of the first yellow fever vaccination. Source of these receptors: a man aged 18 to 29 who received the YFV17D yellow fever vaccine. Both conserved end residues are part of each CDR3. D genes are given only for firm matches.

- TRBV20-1 CSARDLHTDRYGYTF
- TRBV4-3 CASSQDWVENTEAFF
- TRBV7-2 CASSYLGFTGELFF
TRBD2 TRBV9 CASSVDWTSVYNEQFF
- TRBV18 CASSPNDEKLFF
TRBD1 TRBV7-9 CASSRDSETQYF
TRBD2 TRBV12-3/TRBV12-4 CASRRLADTDTQYF
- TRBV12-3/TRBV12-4 CASSLWDPNYGYTF
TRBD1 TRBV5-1 CASSPYQGADTQYF
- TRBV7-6 CASSLETYNEQFF
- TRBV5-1 CASSLASGLPSTDTQYF
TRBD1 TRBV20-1 CSASTRTGNNQPQHF
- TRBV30 CARRRESNYGYTF
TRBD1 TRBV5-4 CASSRGQGTGELFF
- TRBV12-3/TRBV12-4 CASSFWQGNTGELFF
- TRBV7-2 CASSKVAGDNYGYTF
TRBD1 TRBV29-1 CSVEGGGQELYTIYF
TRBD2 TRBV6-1 CASRKSGLTSYEQYF
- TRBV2 CASSENGGYSSYEQYF
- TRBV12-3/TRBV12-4 CASSPASNTGELFF
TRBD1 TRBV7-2 CASSSRQGLETQYF
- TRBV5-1 CASSLSGRRPQYF
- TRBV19 CASGVRGDTQYF
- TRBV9 CASSVEGGVYNEQFF
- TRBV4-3 CASSQDFYQDLETQYF
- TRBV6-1 CASTQEGGSKNIQYF
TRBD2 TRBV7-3 CASSPRTSGGRKEQFF
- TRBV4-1 CASSQDLGGLDTQYF
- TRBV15 CATSSGRHSGYGYTF
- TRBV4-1 CASSQGVTGPSLYEQYF
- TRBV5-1 CASMRGDRYNEQFF
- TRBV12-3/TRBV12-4 CASRNQAYGYTF
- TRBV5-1 CASSPRPGVQETQYF
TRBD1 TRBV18 CASSPYTGGSTDTQYF
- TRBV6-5 CASSYRTEDRAKNYGYTF
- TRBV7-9 CASSSPWSPGANVLTF
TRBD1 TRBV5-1 CASSSTGEDTQYF
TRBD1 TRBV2 CASTRGNYNEQFF
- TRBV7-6 CASSLEAVPTDTQYF
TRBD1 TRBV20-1 CSARSPRGQGNYGYTF
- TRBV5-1 CASRDQGNTEAFF
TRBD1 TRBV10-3 CAITKGQGRQETQYF
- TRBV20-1 CSARVQGGYNQPQHF
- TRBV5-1 CASAPGSHKQFF